The rows below give T cell receptor beta chains drawn from one sample of a study of blood T cell repertoires in COVID-19. Data came from immunoSEQ multiplex PCR; TCRdb stores just in-frame clones and leaves some out. Of roughly 400,000 clones in the sample, around 87% are singletons; the top ten hold roughly 10%. The sequenced sample consisted of PBMCs or T cells enriched from blood (not recorded which). These receptors all stem from a woman in her forties or fifties who had recovered from COVID-19. The conserved cysteine and the conserved F or W are not part of the CDR3 here. Each record gives: clone size, J gene, V gene, CDR3 protein. Clone size appears in some rows only: once, few, many, or a class for an expanded clone.

abundance: -
j_gene: TRBJ2-7
v_gene: TRBV19
CDR3aa: ASSIAAGGDYEQY

abundance: -
j_gene: TRBJ2-1
v_gene: TRBV7-2
CDR3aa: ASSVDSGGGNEQF

abundance: many
j_gene: TRBJ2-2
v_gene: TRBV10-3
CDR3aa: AATGTAKTGELF

abundance: -
j_gene: TRBJ1-2
v_gene: TRBV2
CDR3aa: ASSESVRPVGGYT

abundance: -
j_gene: TRBJ2-3
v_gene: TRBV10-3
CDR3aa: AISEVPSTDTQY

abundance: -
j_gene: TRBJ1-1
v_gene: TRBV19
CDR3aa: ASTPADRGIEAF

abundance: -
j_gene: TRBJ1-5
v_gene: TRBV5-1
CDR3aa: ASSPTGGGQPQH

abundance: -
j_gene: TRBJ2-5
v_gene: TRBV7-2
CDR3aa: ASRRTRLETQY

abundance: few
j_gene: TRBJ1-2
v_gene: TRBV7-6
CDR3aa: ASGGIGGSYGYT

abundance: -
j_gene: TRBJ2-7
v_gene: TRBV6-5
CDR3aa: ASTTTGGNEQY

abundance: few
j_gene: TRBJ1-1
v_gene: TRBV3-1/TRBV3-2
CDR3aa: ASSQASSGAAF

abundance: -
j_gene: TRBJ1-1
v_gene: TRBV7-9
CDR3aa: ASSLEGLLVEAF

abundance: few
j_gene: TRBJ2-1
v_gene: TRBV9
CDR3aa: ASSPGTLGYNEQF

abundance: once
j_gene: TRBJ2-7
v_gene: TRBV5-5
CDR3aa: ASSLTATYEQY

abundance: -
j_gene: TRBJ1-2
v_gene: TRBV19
CDR3aa: ASSINPGGVNYGYT

abundance: -
j_gene: TRBJ1-1
v_gene: TRBV7-2
CDR3aa: ASSLSSVTEAF

abundance: -
j_gene: TRBJ2-1
v_gene: TRBV4-1
CDR3aa: ASSNQGLAGGPRLTNEQF

abundance: few
j_gene: TRBJ2-3
v_gene: TRBV4-1
CDR3aa: ASSQETPRNPAVTQY

abundance: -
j_gene: TRBJ2-2
v_gene: TRBV10-3
CDR3aa: AISPAGQEFTGELF

abundance: -
j_gene: TRBJ2-5
v_gene: TRBV10-3
CDR3aa: AISDLPGQSVLSQY

abundance: -
j_gene: TRBJ1-5
v_gene: TRBV19
CDR3aa: ASSMKLGSDSQPQH

abundance: -
j_gene: TRBJ2-7
v_gene: TRBV6-5
CDR3aa: ASSPQVSYEQY

abundance: -
j_gene: TRBJ1-2
v_gene: TRBV2
CDR3aa: ASSEVGQRSYGYT

abundance: -
j_gene: TRBJ1-4
v_gene: TRBV27
CDR3aa: ASSLSTGANEKLF

abundance: once
j_gene: TRBJ2-3
v_gene: TRBV2
CDR3aa: ASRPGQGVEGTQY

abundance: -
j_gene: TRBJ2-1
v_gene: TRBV20-1
CDR3aa: SASLAGGLEQF

abundance: -
j_gene: TRBJ1-1
v_gene: TRBV7-9
CDR3aa: ASSSQGDAF

abundance: -
j_gene: TRBJ1-5
v_gene: TRBV4-3
CDR3aa: ASSQDPTGINQPQH

abundance: -
j_gene: TRBJ1-5
v_gene: TRBV2
CDR3aa: ASSLGQALNQPQH

abundance: -
j_gene: TRBJ2-3
v_gene: TRBV30
CDR3aa: AWSLFLLRGRTDTQY

abundance: -
j_gene: TRBJ2-3
v_gene: TRBV5-4
CDR3aa: ASRTLTVTDTQY

abundance: once
j_gene: TRBJ1-2
v_gene: TRBV27
CDR3aa: ASSYRENYGYT

abundance: -
j_gene: TRBJ2-2
v_gene: TRBV7-2
CDR3aa: ASSLIGQGAYTGELF

abundance: -
j_gene: TRBJ2-7
v_gene: TRBV27
CDR3aa: ASGRGLSSEQY

abundance: -
j_gene: TRBJ1-2
v_gene: TRBV6-6
CDR3aa: ASSYPRERGYT

abundance: -
j_gene: TRBJ1-1
v_gene: TRBV29-1
CDR3aa: SVRGMNTEAF

abundance: many
j_gene: TRBJ1-3
v_gene: TRBV30
CDR3aa: AWSTPGGPTIY

abundance: -
j_gene: TRBJ1-2
v_gene: TRBV9
CDR3aa: ASRAGTLSYGYT

abundance: -
j_gene: TRBJ1-4
v_gene: TRBV7-6
CDR3aa: ASSLWEQGEKLF

abundance: -
j_gene: TRBJ2-7
v_gene: TRBV5-8
CDR3aa: ASSLVGGVEQY

abundance: -
j_gene: TRBJ2-3
v_gene: TRBV15
CDR3aa: ATSRSPTGDTSTDTQY

abundance: -
j_gene: TRBJ1-3
v_gene: TRBV6-1
CDR3aa: ASSDQARSGNTIY

abundance: -
j_gene: TRBJ1-2
v_gene: TRBV5-1
CDR3aa: ASSPDRDATYGYT

abundance: -
j_gene: TRBJ1-6
v_gene: TRBV6-5
CDR3aa: ATPKQGDNSPLH

abundance: -
j_gene: TRBJ1-2
v_gene: TRBV19
CDR3aa: ASSIKTGGSSRHGYT

abundance: -
j_gene: TRBJ2-5
v_gene: TRBV18
CDR3aa: ASSRSQGGLETQY